This T cell receptor (beta chain) originates from a study of blood T cell repertoires in COVID-19. For the study at large: The United States, Italy and Spain provided the acute and convalescent COVID-19 samples. T cells, B-cell-depleted T cells, or PBMCs supplied cDNA or gDNA.

Authors' data handling: Estimated nucleated cell counts came from reference gene primer amplification. The repertoire was sequenced with immunoSEQ multiplex PCR; TCRdb's copy has only in-frame clones and lacks some. D and trimming were read from the DNA, whereas the V and J calls and clone size are those reported in that table. The data contain 8,800 or so clones, about 87% of them singletons. The V gene end was trimmed by 5 bases and the J gene end by 9 bases; junction bases not matched to a gene: 8. CDR1 is SGHDT and CDR2 is YYEEEE in the germline V gene. The CDR3 consists of 15 residues. The sample taken for sequencing was peripheral blood. This receptor was taken from a human donor in a cohort sampled during active COVID-19. The gene calls are TRBV5-6 and TRBJ2-1; 13 bases are shared with TRBD2. The CDR3 DNA is TGTGCCAGCAGGACGACTAGCGGGAGGAGGCGTGAGCAGTTCTTC. Translated: CASRTTSGRRREQFF.